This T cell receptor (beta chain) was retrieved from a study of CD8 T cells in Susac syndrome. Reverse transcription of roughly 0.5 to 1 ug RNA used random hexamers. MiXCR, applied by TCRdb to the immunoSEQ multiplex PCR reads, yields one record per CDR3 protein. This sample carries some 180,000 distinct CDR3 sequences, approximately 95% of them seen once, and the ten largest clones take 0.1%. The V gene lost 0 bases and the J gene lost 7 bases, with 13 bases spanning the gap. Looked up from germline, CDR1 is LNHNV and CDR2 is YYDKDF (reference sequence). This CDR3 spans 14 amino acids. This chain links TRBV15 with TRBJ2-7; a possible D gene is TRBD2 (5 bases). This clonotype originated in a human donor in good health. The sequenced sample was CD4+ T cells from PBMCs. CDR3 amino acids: CATSRDMRPGEQYF. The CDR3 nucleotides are TGTGCCACCAGCAGAGATATGCGGCCGGGGGAGCAGTACTTC.